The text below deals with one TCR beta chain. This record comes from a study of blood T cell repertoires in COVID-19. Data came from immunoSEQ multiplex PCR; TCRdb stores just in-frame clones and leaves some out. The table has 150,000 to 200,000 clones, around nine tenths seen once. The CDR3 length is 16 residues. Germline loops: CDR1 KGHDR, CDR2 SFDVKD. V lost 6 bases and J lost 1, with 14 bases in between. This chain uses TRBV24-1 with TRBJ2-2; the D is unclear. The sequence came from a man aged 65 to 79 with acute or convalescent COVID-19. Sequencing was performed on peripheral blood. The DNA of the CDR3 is TGTGCCACCAGTACGTCTGTCCGCAGGAACACCGGGGAGCTGTTTTTT. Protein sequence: CATSTSVRRNTGELFF.